This T cell receptor beta chain was recovered during a study of blood T cells in healthy people across ages. This clonotype occurred a few times. Its cognate antigen is unknown. Germline V lookup: CDR1 ENHRY, CDR2 SYGVKD. The CDR3 extends over 16 amino acids. V was clipped by 3 bases and J by 3 bases, with 15 bases between them. Overall study results and limits: Calculation of diversity from one million T cells yielded estimates considered to be underestimates. The CMV status of each donor remained undetermined, and this could have confounded shifts in expanded clonotypes.

It was with a sample-barcoded 5' primer and a J-beta primer mix that a second PCR of roughly 6 to 11 cycles was run. From the 5' RACE reads, TCRdb called clonotypes with MiXCR, one entry per CDR3 protein. The table records some 760,000 distinct CDR3 sequences, around a quarter of them present only once. These data were also reused for a study on T cells of mothers and their children.

The receptor's source is a boy younger than 18 in good health. V and J are TRBV10-3 and TRBJ2-1; either TRBD1 or TRBD2 may fit D (5 bases each). The sequenced sample consisted of blood. CDR3 nucleotide sequence: TGTGCCATCAGTGATTACCGGGACGGATACTACAATGAGCAGTTCTTC. It translates to CAISDYRDGYYNEQFF.